These 20 T cell receptor beta chains were sequenced from one sample in a study of T cells expressing NK-cell markers (dated by TCRdb to 2018 to 2020). Libraries came from 5' RACE. TCRdb names Illumina HiSeq 2000 as the instrument used. The reads were reprocessed in TCRdb, with one entry per CDR3 protein sequence and no accompanying DNA. The table for this sample records more than 400,000 distinct CDR3 sequences. The ten largest clonotypes hold 6% to 9.5% of the sample. The sequenced material came from blood T cells: a sorted CD56 or NKG2C T cell subset, CD4+ or CD8+ T cells, or bulk PBMC T cells (not recorded which). These receptors all come from a woman aged 18-70 years in good health.

The chain links TRBV7-2 to TRBJ2-7; TCRdb lists TRBD2, though no DNA is available to test this call. The CDR3 contains 16 residues. The germline CDR1 and CDR2 sequences are SGHTA and FQGNSA. CDR3 sequence reads: CASSDGGRDYSYEQYF.

The chain employs TRBV7-8 and TRBJ1-5; TCRdb's D call of TRBD1 is untestable without DNA. The CDR3 covers 16 residues. Germline lookup yields CDR1 SGHVS and CDR2 FQNEAQ. CDR3 sequence: CASSPHTRQSNQPQHF.

The chain couples TRBV24-1 to TRBJ2-1; TCRdb returns TRBD2, unconfirmable since there is no DNA. Germline V gene sequence: CDR1 KGHDR, CDR2 SFDVKD. The CDR3 runs 11 residues. The CDR3 here is CATTMDSEQFF.

V and J are TRBV5-1 and TRBJ2-5; lacking DNA, the TRBD2 call made by TCRdb goes unchecked. CDR1 is SGHRS and CDR2 is YFSETQ in the germline V gene. The CDR3 consists of 15 residues. Here the CDR3 reads CASSLEGTSQETQYF.

The rearrangement joins TRBV20-1 to TRBJ2-3; TCRdb calls TRBD2, which cannot be checked without DNA. Germline V CDR1 and CDR2: DFQATT, SNEGSKA (reference sequence). The CDR3 has 16 amino acids. CDR3 loop: CSARDSGTSLTDTQYF.

The rearrangement links TRBV19 to TRBJ2-1; as DNA is missing, the TRBD1 call by TCRdb cannot be tested. The CDR3 sequence is 16 residues long. The V gene's germline CDR1 is LNHDA and CDR2 SQIVND (reference sequence). CDR3 residues: CASKGGQSSSYNEQFF.

The chain uses TRBV11-2 and TRBJ2-3; TCRdb picks TRBD1, but there is no DNA to check that call. Germline lookup yields CDR1 SGHAT and CDR2 FQNNGV. This CDR3 contains 12 residues. CDR3 loop: CASAGHTDTQYF.

The rearrangement joins TRBV7-3 to TRBJ1-1. Germline CDR1 is SGHTA and CDR2 is FQGTGA. The CDR3 totals 15 residues. The CDR3 sequence is CASSLSPTSNTEAFF.

The chain joins TRBV20-1 to TRBJ2-1. This CDR3 contains 15 residues. Germline V CDR1 and CDR2: DFQATT, SNEGSKA (reference sequence). The CDR3 loop reads CSAARTHQVWNEQFF.

The CDR3 loop is CASSFGRTAYEQYF. The V gene is TRBV12-3 or TRBV12-4, the J gene TRBJ2-7. The CDR3 runs to 14 residues.

The V and J genes are TRBV19 and TRBJ2-7; TCRdb picks TRBD1, but there is no DNA to check that call. CDR3 length equals 11 residues. Germline-derived CDR1 and CDR2 are LNHDA and SQIVND (reference sequence). The chain's CDR3 is CASKIGNEQYF.

The chain employs TRBV4-3 and TRBJ1-2; the D call of TRBD1 rests on TCRdb alone, since no DNA is present to check it. The CDR3 covers 15 residues. The germline V gene encodes CDR1 LGHNA and CDR2 YSLEER. CDR3 sequence reads: CASSQGGQGMVGYTF.

The chain joins TRBV11-1 to TRBJ2-5. Germline assignment: CDR1 SGHAT and CDR2 FQDESV (reference sequence). This CDR3 region has 15 residues. CDR3 residues: CASSLTRLSRETQYF.

The J gene is TRBJ2-1, the V gene TRBV12-3 or TRBV12-4; as DNA is missing, the TRBD1 call by TCRdb cannot be tested. This CDR3 has 16 residues. The CDR3 here is CASSQRRDRIFNEQFF.

The chain employs TRBV12-3 or TRBV12-4 and TRBJ1-1. The CDR3 is 13 amino acids. The CDR3 loop is CSRALSSHTEAFF.

This chain joins TRBV19 and TRBJ1-5; TCRdb designates TRBD1, a call that cannot be tested without DNA. This CDR3 is 14 amino acids long. The V gene's germline CDR1 is LNHDA and CDR2 SQIVND (reference sequence). The CDR3 region is CASSKAGARLTQHF.

This chain connects TRBV9 to TRBJ2-1; TCRdb gives TRBD2 as the D gene, but with no DNA this cannot be confirmed. This CDR3 spans 17 amino acids. Germline V gene sequence: CDR1 SGDLS, CDR2 YYNGEE. The CDR3 loop is CASSVGLAGLTDNEQFF.

The V gene is TRBV11-2, the J gene TRBJ1-6; the D gene TCRdb calls, TRBD1, cannot be checked with no DNA. CDR3 size: 16 residues. Germline V CDR1 and CDR2: SGHAT, FQNNGV. The CDR3 sequence: CASSLVGAGGSSPLHF.

The genes are TRBV29-1 and TRBJ2-3. CDR3 length equals 14 residues. The germline V gene has CDR1 SQVTM and CDR2 ANQGSEA. CDR3 protein: CSATRPYGADTQYF.

This chain uses TRBV12-3 or TRBV12-4 with TRBJ1-1; absent DNA, TCRdb's TRBD1 call cannot be checked. There are 14 residues in the CDR3. Here the CDR3 reads CASRPGTSNTEAFF.